This T cell receptor (beta chain) emerged from a study of tumor-infiltrating lymphocytes in primary liver carcinoma. Study-wide points: The overlap of tumor-adjacent and tumor-blood pairs was smaller than that of tumor region pairs. Present in all five tumor regions were only about 7-25% of the top clones.

RNA and DNA were co-extracted from around 18-30 mg of unsorted bulk tissue. The cohort consisted of patients whose primary liver carcinoma was surgically resected. Tumor samples uniformly had over 80% viable tumor cells. The CDR3 length is 15 residues. Germline values: CDR1 MNHEY, CDR2 SVGAGI. Of note for this clonotype: Its antigen is as yet unknown. A read error may produce the germline difference seen at one junction end.

With a constant-region primer, TCR beta cDNA was made from approximately 450 ng of total RNA. Amplification in three nested multiplex PCR rounds with slightly modified ARM-PCR gave rise to TCR beta libraries. A C-beta reverse primer was combined with TRBV1-TRBV30 forward primers in the first two PCR rounds, and each round had around 11 cycles. TCRdb reprocessed the multiplex PCR reads via MiXCR and lists one record per CDR3 protein. The sample has fewer than 90,000 distinct CDR3 sequences; 55% to 85% are singletons. Sequencing used liver tumor tissue from sampling region 1. Subset here: tumor region T1, superior pole. The chain uses TRBV6-5 and TRBJ2-7; D not certain. The source of this sequence is a man aged 35-49 years with primary liver carcinoma and hepatitis B virus infection. CDR3 region: CASTYSRPDTYEQYF. Written as DNA, the CDR3 is TGTGCCAGCACCTACTCCCGGCCAGACACCTATGAGCAGTACTTC.